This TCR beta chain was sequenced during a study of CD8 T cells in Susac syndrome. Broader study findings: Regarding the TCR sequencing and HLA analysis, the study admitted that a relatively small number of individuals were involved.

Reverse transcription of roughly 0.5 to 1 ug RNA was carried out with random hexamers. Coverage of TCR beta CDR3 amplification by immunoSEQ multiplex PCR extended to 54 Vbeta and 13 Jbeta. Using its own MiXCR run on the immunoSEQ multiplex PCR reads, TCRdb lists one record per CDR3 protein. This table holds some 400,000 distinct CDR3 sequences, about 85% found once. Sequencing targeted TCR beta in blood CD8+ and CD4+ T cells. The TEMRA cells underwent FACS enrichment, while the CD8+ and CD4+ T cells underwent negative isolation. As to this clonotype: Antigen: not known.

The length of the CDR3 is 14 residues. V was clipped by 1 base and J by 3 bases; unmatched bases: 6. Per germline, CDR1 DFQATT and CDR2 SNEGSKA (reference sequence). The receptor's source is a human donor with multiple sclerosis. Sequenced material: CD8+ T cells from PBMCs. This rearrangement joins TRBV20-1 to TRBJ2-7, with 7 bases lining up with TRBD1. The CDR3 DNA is TGCAGTGCTAGAGCAGGGACAGACCTCTACGAGCAGTACTTC. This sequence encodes CSARAGTDLYEQYF.